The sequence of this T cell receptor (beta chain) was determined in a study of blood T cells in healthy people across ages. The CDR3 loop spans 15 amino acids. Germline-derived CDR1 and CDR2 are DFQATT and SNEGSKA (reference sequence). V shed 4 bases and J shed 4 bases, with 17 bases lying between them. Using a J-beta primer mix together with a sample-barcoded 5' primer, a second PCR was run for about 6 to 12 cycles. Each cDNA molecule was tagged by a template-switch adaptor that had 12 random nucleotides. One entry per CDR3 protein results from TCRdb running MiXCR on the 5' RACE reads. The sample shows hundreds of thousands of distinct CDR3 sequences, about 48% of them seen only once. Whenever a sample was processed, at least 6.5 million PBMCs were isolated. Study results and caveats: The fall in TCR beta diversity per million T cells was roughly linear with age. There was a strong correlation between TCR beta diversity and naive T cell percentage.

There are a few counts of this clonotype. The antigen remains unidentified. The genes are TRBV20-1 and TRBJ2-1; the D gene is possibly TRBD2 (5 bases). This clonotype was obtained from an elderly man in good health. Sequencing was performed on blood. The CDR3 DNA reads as TGCAGTGCTATTGGCGGGCCGACGCCTTACAATGAGCAGTTCTTC. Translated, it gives CSAIGGPTPYNEQFF.